A selection of T cell receptor beta chains follows, all from one sample in a study of blood T cell repertoires in COVID-19. Measured with immunoSEQ multiplex PCR; TCRdb has only the in-frame clones, and not every one. The sample consists of about 240,000 clones, approximately 86% of them appearing once. Sequenced material: peripheral blood. The receptors derive from a woman aged 50 to 60 with COVID-19, enrolled during active disease. The CDR3 runs from the conserved cysteine through the conserved F or W. A D gene is named only where the DNA matches it firmly. Only some rows state a clone size, as once, few, many or a class for expanded clones.

size	length	V	J	D	CDR3	DNA
few	13	TRBV30	TRBJ1-2	-	CAWSGTFNYGYTF	TGTGCCTGGAGTGGGACATTTAACTATGGCTACACCTTC
-	13	TRBV6-5	TRBJ1-6	-	CASSPTANSPLHF	TGTGCCAGCAGTCCGACAGCGAATTCACCCCTCCACTTT
-	19	TRBV7-9	TRBJ1-5	-	CASSVGYEAQGFSNQPQHF	TGTGCCAGCAGCGTCGGGTATGAGGCTCAAGGATTTAGCAATCAGCCCCAGCATTTT
-	17	TRBV13	TRBJ2-3	TRBD2	CASSFHSGGAFIDTQYF	TGTGCCAGCAGCTTTCATAGCGGGGGGGCGTTCATAGATACGCAGTATTTT
-	14	TRBV14	TRBJ2-3	-	CASSQTRATDTQYF	TGTGCCAGCAGCCAGACAAGAGCCACAGATACGCAGTATTTT
once	12	TRBV18	TRBJ1-6	-	CASSKVGGPLHF	TGTGCCAGCTCGAAGGTTGGGGGGCCCCTCCACTTT
-	14	TRBV27	TRBJ1-1	TRBD1	CASTLDRGNTEAFF	TGTGCCAGCACCTTAGACAGGGGAAACACTGAAGCTTTCTTT
-	15	TRBV6-5	TRBJ1-2	TRBD1	CASSPPGGIDYGYTF	TGTGCCAGCAGCCCACCAGGGGGCATAGACTATGGCTACACCTTC
-	16	TRBV11-2	TRBJ2-2	-	CASSSFRDLNTGELFF	TGTGCCAGCAGCTCGTTCCGGGACTTAAACACCGGGGAGCTGTTTTTT
-	13	TRBV6-6	TRBJ2-3	TRBD2	CASSSTSHDTQYF	TGTGCCAGCAGTTCGACTAGCCACGATACGCAGTATTTT
-	14	TRBV5-1	TRBJ1-1	TRBD1	CASSLTGGLTEAFF	TGCGCCAGCAGCTTGACAGGGGGACTTACTGAAGCTTTCTTT
-	15	TRBV28	TRBJ2-1	-	CASSLGSQLHNEQFF	TGTGCCAGCAGTTTAGGTTCACAGCTACACAATGAGCAGTTCTTC
-	15	TRBV6-5	TRBJ1-3	-	CASSIQGYSGNTIYF	TGTGCCAGCAGTATACAGGGATACTCTGGAAACACCATATATTTT
-	13	TRBV7-6	TRBJ1-1	-	CASSLDRDTEAFF	TGTGCCAGCAGCTTAGACCGGGACACTGAAGCTTTCTTT
-	16	TRBV5-8	TRBJ2-2	TRBD1	CASSPDRASWPGELFF	TGTGCCAGCAGCCCTGACAGGGCTTCCTGGCCCGGGGAGCTGTTTTTT
-	14	TRBV20-1	TRBJ1-6	-	CSASGGGIFSPLHF	TGCAGTGCTAGTGGGGGAGGAATTTTCTCACCCCTCCACTTT
-	13	TRBV19	TRBJ1-5	-	CASKGDSNQPQHF	TGTGCCAGTAAAGGAGACAGCAATCAGCCCCAGCATTTT
-	11	TRBV29-1	TRBJ2-5	-	CSALIPETQYF	TGCAGCGCCCTAATCCCAGAGACCCAGTACTTC
-	15	TRBV5-6	TRBJ1-5	-	CASSLRGGVNQPQHF	TGTGCCAGCAGCTTGCGCGGGGGCGTGAATCAGCCCCAGCATTTT
-	14	TRBV4-1	TRBJ1-1	TRBD1	CASSSQGAHTEAFF	TGCGCCAGCAGCTCCCAGGGGGCCCACACTGAAGCTTTCTTT
once	13	TRBV5-1	TRBJ1-1	-	CASSLVSNTEAFF	TGCGCCAGCAGCTTGGTTTCAAACACTGAAGCTTTCTTT
-	18	TRBV3-1/TRBV3-2	TRBJ2-6	-	CASSQVVDSTFGANVLTF	TGTGCCAGCAGCCAAGTCGTAGACAGTACTTTTGGGGCCAACGTCCTGACTTTC
-	15	TRBV2	TRBJ2-6	-	CASSGVNSGANVLTF	TGTGCCAGCAGTGGAGTAAACTCTGGGGCCAACGTCCTGACTTTC
-	14	TRBV4-1	TRBJ2-1	-	CASSQDKLYNEQFF	TGCGCCAGCAGCCAAGATAAACTCTACAATGAGCAGTTCTTC
-	13	TRBV5-1	TRBJ2-7	-	CASSPQDSYEQYF	TGCGCCAGCAGCCCCCAGGACTCCTACGAGCAGTACTTC
-	13	TRBV2	TRBJ1-2	TRBD1	CASSEDRAYGYTF	TGTGCCAGCAGTGAGGACAGGGCCTATGGCTACACCTTC